The 7 T cell receptor beta chains reported below all come from one sample, sequenced in a study of radiation and T cells in renal cell carcinoma. Noted time point: blood 4 weeks post-SBRT, at nephrectomy. The treatment is: 15 Gy SBRT to primary tumor, nephrectomy 4 weeks later. TCRdb's table, derived via immunoSEQ multiplex PCR, lists solely in-frame clones and lacks some. The data hold 150,000 to 200,000 clones, with roughly nine tenths observed a single time. The specimen was blood, collected from a patient whose treatment included radiotherapy and nephrectomy. The origin of the receptors is a woman between 45 and 65 years old with renal cell carcinoma.

This chain uses TRBV10-3 with TRBJ2-7; TRBD2 aligns across 12 bases. This CDR3 spans 15 amino acids. The junction had 7 bases not matched to a gene; V was cut back by 4 bases and J by 6 bases. The germline V gene has CDR1 ENHRY and CDR2 SYGVKD. The CDR3 is CAISAASGGAIEQYF. CDR3 sequence (DNA): TGTGCCATCAGTGCCGCTAGCGGGGGGGCAATCGAGCAGTACTTC.

J is TRBJ2-2 and V is TRBV19; a weak D match, TRBD1 (6 bases). Germline assignment: CDR1 LNHDA and CDR2 SQIVND (reference sequence). CDR3 length equals 16 residues. The V end was cut by 5 bases, the J end by 4 bases, with 17 bases between. CDR3 region: CASSPRGEGATGELFF. CDR3 in DNA: TGTGCCAGTAGTCCCAGGGGTGAGGGCGCCACCGGGGAGCTGTTTTTT. The full variable domain, rest sourced from reference TRBV19 and TRBJ2-2, is DGGITQSPKYLFRKEGQNVTLSCEQNLNHDAMYWYRQDPGQGLRLIYYSQIVNDFQKGDIAEGYSVSREKKESFPLTVTSAQKNPTAFYLCASSPRGEGATGELFFGEGSRLTVL.

The chain has TRBV7-8 and TRBJ2-3; D ambiguous. This CDR3 has 13 amino acids. V shed 5 bases and J shed 4 bases, with 10 bases lying between them. Germline CDR1 reads SGHVS; CDR2 reads FQNEAQ. The CDR3 sequence: CASSLSPPDTQYF. The DNA for the CDR3 is TGTGCCAGCAGCCTCTCCCCCCCAGATACGCAGTATTTT.

This clone has a single count. This chain joins TRBV2 and TRBJ1-1, with 9 bases that match TRBD1. From germline, CDR1 is SNHLY and CDR2 FYNNEI. This CDR3 comprises 15 residues. The junction had 16 bases not matched to a gene; V was cut back by 6 bases and J by 11 bases. The CDR3 region is CASRSTGTGHSRAFF. In nucleotides, the CDR3 is TGTGCCAGCAGGAGCACCGGGACAGGGCATTCTCGGGCTTTCTTT.

This CDR3 reads CASSYPQGGNQPQHF. CDR3 DNA: TGTGCCAGCAGTTACCCACAGGGCGGCAATCAGCCCCAGCATTTT. The chain has TRBV6-6 and TRBJ1-5; D possibly corresponds to TRBD1 (6 bases). The germline V gene encodes CDR1 MNHNY and CDR2 SVGAGI (reference sequence). The CDR3 extends over 15 amino acids. The germline V and J ends were trimmed by 2 bases and 2 bases, with 10 bases remaining between them.

This chain joins TRBV30 and TRBJ2-5; unclear D gene. The J call may be mistaken, given a closer DNA end match to TRBJ2-7. This CDR3 has 12 amino acids. The germline gives CDR1 GTSNPN, CDR2 SVGIG (reference sequence). The CDR3 spells CAWSGQIYEQYF. The CDR3 bases are TGTGCCTGGAGTGGTCAGATCTACGAGCAGTACTTC.

This clone was detected only once. The V and J genes are TRBV5-1 and TRBJ2-3, with 8 bases that match TRBD1. CDR1 is SGHRS and CDR2 is YFSETQ in the germline V gene. V shed 0 bases, J shed 4 bases, and the junction held 7 bases outside the gene matches. The CDR3 is made up of 16 amino acids. The CDR3 spells CASSLVPDRASDTQYF. The CDR3 DNA reads TGCGCCAGCAGCTTGGTGCCGGACAGGGCCTCAGATACGCAGTATTTT.